The 7 T cell receptor beta chains reported below all come from one sample, sequenced in a study of cytomegalovirus exposure and HLA in healthy donors. TCRdb's copy holds only in-frame clones and misses some; the assay was immunoSEQ multiplex PCR. This repertoire shows some 140,000 clones, approximately 90% found once; its top ten account for roughly 6.4%. The material sequenced was PBMCs. The receptors shown here come from a woman aged 25 to 39 in good health and CMV-seropositive.

The chain is built from TRBV13 and TRBJ2-5, with 7 bases that match TRBD1. The CDR3 loop spans 16 amino acids. Trimming removed 0 bases from V and 4 bases from J; junction bases left unmatched: 8. From germline, CDR1 is PRHDT and CDR2 FYEKMQ (reference sequence). The CDR3 region has the DNA TGTGCCAGCAGCTTAGGAACGACAGGGAATTTAGAGACCCAGTACTTC. Residues: CASSLGTTGNLETQYF.

J is TRBJ2-7 and V is TRBV6-5; TRBD1 might be the D (6 bases). Between the trimmed V and J ends, which lost 2 bases and 1 base, there was a span of 12 bases. CDR1 is MNHEY, CDR2 SVGAGI, per germline. The CDR3 totals 15 residues. CDR3 residues: CASSYQGRPSYEQYF. The CDR3 nucleotides are TGTGCCAGCAGTTACCAGGGGCGCCCGTCCTACGAGCAGTACTTC.

The CDR3 DNA reads TGTGCCAGTAGTCCCCCGTTAGCGGGAACCGGGGAGCTGTTTTTT. This translates into CASSPPLAGTGELFF. The chain recombines TRBV19 with TRBJ2-2; 8 bases fit TRBD2. This CDR3 region has 15 residues. Looked up from germline, CDR1 is LNHDA and CDR2 is SQIVND (reference sequence). V gave up 5 bases and J gave up 5 bases; unmatched junction bases: 7.

V is TRBV7-2 and J is TRBJ2-1; possible D gene TRBD2, 6 bases. The V end lost 6 bases, the J end lost 0 bases, and 12 bases lay between the germline ends. Germline loops: CDR1 SGHTA, CDR2 FQGNSA. CDR3 length equals 15 residues. The chain's CDR3 is CASSPSESSYNEQFF. CDR3 DNA sequence: TGTGCCAGCAGTCCTAGCGAGAGCTCCTACAATGAGCAGTTCTTC.

The rearrangement links TRBV11-2 to TRBJ2-1; 9 nucleotides agree with TRBD2. CDR1 and CDR2 (germline): SGHAT, FQNNGV. Germline trimming cut 2 bases from V and 6 bases from J; bases unmatched to any gene: 8. The CDR3 has 16 amino acids. The CDR3 DNA reads TGTGCCAGCAGCTTATACCCCGTTAGCGGGAGCAATGAGCAGTTCTTC. Amino acid sequence: CASSLYPVSGSNEQFF.

V and J are TRBV7-2 and TRBJ2-7; weak D call: TRBD2 (6 bases). Germline V CDR1 and CDR2: SGHTA, FQGNSA. The V gene lost 5 bases and the J gene lost 4 bases, with 24 bases spanning the gap. The CDR3 is 17 residues long. CDR3 DNA: TGTGCCAGCAGCCCCCAGCGACTAGAGCGAACTATGTACGAGCAGTACTTC. This translates into CASSPQRLERTMYEQYF.

This clone was seen more than once but under ten times. The rearrangement uses TRBV28 and TRBJ2-2; TRBD1 agrees at 7 bases. Germline values: CDR1 MDHEN, CDR2 SYDVKM. The length of the CDR3 is 15 residues. Unmatched junction bases numbered 9, after V lost 11 bases and J lost 0 bases. Here the CDR3 DNA reads TGTGCCTATCTCAAGGGGGCGCCGAACACCGGGGAGCTGTTTTTT. Its protein product is CAYLKGAPNTGELFF.